The 11 T cell receptor beta chains presented below share a single source sample, sequenced in a study of T cells in Graves' hyperthyroidism and ophthalmopathy. Amplification yielded TCR beta CDR3 regions, with RNA transcripts as the source. RT-PCR in the first round (using the HTBI primer set) targeted the TCR CDR3. A single record per CDR3 protein comes from TCRdb applying MiXCR to the multiplex PCR reads. The table shows over 250,000 distinct CDR3 sequences, with less than 30% occurring only once. The sample consisted of blood. The receptors come from a man aged 35 to 55 with Graves' hyperthyroidism that later progressed to Graves' ophthalmopathy.

Here the CDR3 reads CAIRVTGETEAFF. Here the CDR3 DNA reads TGTGCCATCAGAGTAACAGGGGAAACTGAAGCTTTCTTT. The rearrangement joins TRBV10-3 to TRBJ1-1; 7 nucleotides match TRBD1. J was trimmed by 5 bases and V by 6 bases; bases with no gene match: 6. Germline CDR1 reads ENHRY; CDR2 reads SYGVKD. The CDR3 runs to 13 residues.

This clonotype was detected only a few times. This chain connects TRBV4-1 to TRBJ1-6; TRBD1 matches 10 bases. The CDR3 covers 16 residues. The germline gives CDR1 MGHRA, CDR2 YSYEKL. V shed 5 bases, J shed 5 bases, and the junction held 6 bases outside the gene matches. DNA for the CDR3: TGCGCCAGCAGCTTGAGGACAGGGGGAGATAATTCACCCCTCCACTTT. Translating it yields CASSLRTGGDNSPLHF.

This clonotype was counted at least ten times. This chain uses TRBV11-1 with TRBJ2-5; 7 bases fit TRBD2. Per germline, CDR1 SGHAT and CDR2 FQDESV (reference sequence). Germline trimming cut 8 bases from V and 2 bases from J; bases unmatched to any gene: 2. This CDR3 comprises 12 residues. In DNA, the CDR3 is TGTGCCAGCGGGGGGGAGCAAGAGACCCAGTACTTC. The encoded protein is CASGGEQETQYF. Together with reference TRBV11-1 and TRBJ2-5, the CDR3 gives the full variable domain: EAEVAQSPRYKITEKSQAVAFWCDPISGHATLYWYRQILGQGPELLVQFQDESVVDDSQLPKDRFSAERLKGVDSTLKIQPAELGDSAMYLCASGGEQETQYFGPGTRLLVL.

This clonotype was seen repeatedly, ten times or more. The chain couples TRBV30 to TRBJ2-7; 7 nucleotides match TRBD2. The CDR3 has 13 residues. CDR1 is GTSNPN and CDR2 is SVGIG in the germline V gene (reference sequence). V gave up 5 bases and J gave up 0 bases; unmatched junction bases: 4. The CDR3 spells CAWGSGASYEQYF. CDR3 DNA sequence: TGTGCCTGGGGAAGCGGGGCCTCCTACGAGCAGTACTTC.

This clonotype has ten or more counts. V usage is TRBV9 and J usage is TRBJ1-2; D gene uncertain. The germline CDR1 and CDR2 sequences are SGDLS and YYNGEE. The length of the CDR3 is 13 residues. V gave up 4 bases and J gave up 3 bases, with 10 bases separating them. The CDR3 DNA sequence: TGTGCCAGCAGCTCCCGTGGGTACTATGGCTACACCTTC. It is translated as CASSSRGYYGYTF.

This clonotype was recorded at least ten times. CDR3 in amino acids: CASSVFNYGYTF. The CDR3 coding sequence is TGTGCCAGCAGTGTCTTTAACTATGGCTACACCTTC. The rearrangement links TRBV14 to TRBJ1-2, with D uncertain. Germline assignment: CDR1 SGHDN and CDR2 FVKESK. The germline V and J ends were trimmed by 6 bases and 1 base, with 6 bases remaining between them. The CDR3 covers 12 residues. Full variable domain (remainder filled in from reference TRBV14 and TRBJ1-2): EAGVTQFPSHSVIEKGQTVTLRCDPISGHDNLYWYRRVMGKEIKFLLHFVKESKQDESGMPNNRFLAERTGGTYSTLKVQPAELEDSGVYFCASSVFNYGYTFGSGTRLTVV.

This clonotype was found many times. This chain uses TRBV5-1 with TRBJ2-2, with 9 bases fitting TRBD2. The V and J ends lost 4 bases and 5 bases, in that order; junction bases with no gene match: 9. This CDR3 spans 16 amino acids. CDR1 and CDR2 (germline): SGHRS, YFSETQ. This CDR3 is CASSGLSGSDTGELFF. The CDR3 DNA reads as TGCGCCAGCAGCGGCCTTAGCGGGAGTGATACCGGGGAGCTGTTTTTT.

V and J are TRBV20-1 and TRBJ1-1; D is ambiguous. V lost 0 bases to trimming and J lost 3 bases, with 8 bases between them. CDR3 length: 13 amino acids. Per germline, CDR1 DFQATT and CDR2 SNEGSKA (reference sequence). The CDR3 nucleotides read TGCAGTGCTAGAGAGACCAGTGACACTGAAGCTTTCTTT. This codes for CSARETSDTEAFF.

This clonotype was detected ten times or more. The chain employs TRBV11-2 and TRBJ2-7; D unresolved. V lost 5 bases and J 1 base, leaving 15 bases between the germline ends. CDR3 size: 15 residues. CDR1 and CDR2 from the germline V gene are SGHAT and FQNNGV. CDR3 region: CASSETPEASYEQYF. The CDR3 DNA follows: TGTGCCAGCAGCGAAACCCCGGAAGCTTCCTACGAGCAGTACTTC. Looking up the rest from reference TRBV11-2 and TRBJ2-7 gives the full variable domain: EAGVAQSPRYKIIEKRQSVAFWCNPISGHATLYWYQQILGQGPKLLIQFQNNGVVDDSQLPKDRFSAERLKGVDSTLKIQPAKLEDSAVYLCASSETPEASYEQYFGPGTRLTVT.

J is TRBJ1-2 and V is TRBV28; maybe TRBD1 (5 bases). CDR3 length: 13 amino acids. V lost 3 bases and J lost 4, with 9 bases in between. Germline CDR1 is MDHEN and CDR2 is SYDVKM. CDR3 protein: CASSLQGIYGYTF. As DNA, the CDR3 is TGTGCCAGCAGTTTGCAGGGAATCTATGGCTACACCTTC.

This clonotype was counted at least ten times. The chain has TRBV5-8 and TRBJ1-1; TRBD1 matches 7 bases. The ends lost 1 base at V and 4 bases at J; junction bases unmatched: 4. Per germline, CDR1 SGHTS and CDR2 YDEGEE. There are 14 residues in the CDR3. The CDR3 DNA sequence: TGTGCCAGCAGCTTGTTGTCAGGGGGCACTGAAGCTTTCTTT. This translates into CASSLLSGGTEAFF.